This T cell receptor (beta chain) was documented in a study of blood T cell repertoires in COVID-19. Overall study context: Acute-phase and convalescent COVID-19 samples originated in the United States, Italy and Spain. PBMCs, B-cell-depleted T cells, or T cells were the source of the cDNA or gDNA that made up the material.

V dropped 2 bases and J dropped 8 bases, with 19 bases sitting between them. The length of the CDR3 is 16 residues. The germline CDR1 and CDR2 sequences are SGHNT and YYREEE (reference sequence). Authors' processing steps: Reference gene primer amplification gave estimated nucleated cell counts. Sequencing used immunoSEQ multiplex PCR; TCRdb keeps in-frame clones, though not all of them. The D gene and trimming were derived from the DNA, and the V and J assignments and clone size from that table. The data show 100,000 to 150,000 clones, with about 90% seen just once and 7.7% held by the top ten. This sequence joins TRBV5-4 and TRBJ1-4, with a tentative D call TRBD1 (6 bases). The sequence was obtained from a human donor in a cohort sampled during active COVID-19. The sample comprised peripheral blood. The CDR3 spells CASSFRGGGSREKLFF. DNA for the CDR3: TGTGCCAGCAGCTTTCGGGGAGGGGGTTCAAGGGAAAAACTGTTTTTT.